The 10 T cell receptor beta chains below all came from one sample that was sequenced in a study of cytomegalovirus exposure and HLA in healthy donors. The PCR had 60 Vbeta and 13 Jbeta primers. The assay was immunoSEQ multiplex PCR, and TCRdb's table has in-frame clones only and misses some. The data include 130,000 or so clones; the top ten clones carry 2% to 2.5%. The specimen was PBMCs. Receptors originate from a woman younger than 30 in good health and CMV-seronegative.

The chain carries TRBV9 and TRBJ1-3; 7 bases align to TRBD1. Germline V gives CDR1 SGDLS, CDR2 YYNGEE. The CDR3 is made up of 15 amino acids. Trimming cost V 3 bases and J 7 bases; bases outside gene matches: 10. DNA of the CDR3: TGTGCCAGCAGCGCGAAAGGGACAGCGGATAACACCATATATTTT. Amino acids: CASSAKGTADNTIYF.

V is TRBV28 and J is TRBJ1-1; 8 bases match TRBD1. Germline-derived CDR1 and CDR2 are MDHEN and SYDVKM. The CDR3 loop spans 14 amino acids. V lost 4 bases, J lost 8 bases, and 9 bases stayed unmatched. The CDR3 nucleotides read TGTGCCAGCAGTTCGGGACAGGATTTCCAGGAAGCTTTCTTT. It specifies CASSSGQDFQEAFF.

The chain is built from TRBV11-2 and TRBJ2-3; a possible D gene is TRBD2 (5 bases). The CDR3 spans 15 residues. With 2 bases removed from V and 2 bases from J, the gap between germline ends came to 11 bases. Per the germline V gene, CDR1 is SGHAT and CDR2 is FQNNGV. The DNA of the CDR3 is TGTGCCAGCAGCTTAAGCGGTCTAGACACAGATACGCAGTATTTT. Translated: CASSLSGLDTDTQYF. Supplemented by reference TRBV11-2 and TRBJ2-3, the full variable domain reads EAGVAQSPRYKIIEKRQSVAFWCNPISGHATLYWYQQILGQGPKLLIQFQNNGVVDDSQLPKDRFSAERLKGVDSTLKIQPAKLEDSAVYLCASSLSGLDTDTQYFGPGTRLTVL.

The chain uses TRBV6-5 and TRBJ2-2; the D gene is possibly TRBD2 (5 bases). The V gene lost 5 bases and the J gene lost 4 bases, with 8 bases spanning the gap. The CDR3 has 13 residues. Germline CDR1 MNHEY, CDR2 SVGAGI. CDR3 loop: CASSLASTGELFF. The CDR3 DNA is TGTGCCAGCAGTCTAGCTAGCACCGGGGAGCTGTTTTTT.

The chain employs TRBV11-2 and TRBJ2-1, with D maybe TRBD2 (7 bases). The V end was cut by 5 bases, the J end by 5 bases, with 10 bases between. The CDR3 totals 13 residues. Looked up from germline, CDR1 is SGHAT and CDR2 is FQNNGV. The CDR3 spells CASSPGGNNEQFF. The CDR3 DNA is TGTGCCAGCAGCCCGGGGGGCAACAATGAGCAGTTCTTC.

The J gene is TRBJ2-3, the V gene TRBV30; 11 positions agree with TRBD2. J lost 1 base, V lost 0 bases, and 0 bases had no gene match. Germline V gives CDR1 GTSNPN, CDR2 SVGIG (reference sequence). This CDR3 is 15 amino acids long. For the CDR3, the DNA is TGTGCCTGGAGTGTACTAGCGGGAGGCACAGATACGCAGTATTTT. Its translation: CAWSVLAGGTDTQYF.

As regards this clone: The germline gene is not matched at one end of the junction; a read error may be the cause. The V and J genes are TRBV28 and TRBJ2-1; TRBD2 aligns across 8 bases. Germline-derived CDR1 and CDR2 are MDHEN and SYDVKM. This CDR3 comprises 16 residues. The CDR3 loop reads CTSSQRRGLVGNEQFF. CDR3 nucleotide sequence: TGTACCAGCAGTCAAAGGAGGGGACTAGTGGGCAATGAGCAGTTCTTC.

The J gene is TRBJ2-3, the V gene TRBV6-1; no firm D call. In germline, CDR1 is MNHNS, CDR2 SASEGT. The germline V and J ends were trimmed by 7 bases and 2 bases, with 7 bases remaining between them. The length of the CDR3 is 12 residues. This CDR3 reads CASNTDTDTQYF. Here the CDR3 DNA reads TGTGCCAGCAATACAGACACAGATACGCAGTATTTT.

This chain uses TRBV6-1 with TRBJ1-5; D remains unclear. With 10 bases removed from V and 6 bases from J, the gap between germline ends came to 16 bases. Germline V gene lookup returns CDR1 MNHNS and CDR2 SASEGT. The CDR3 extends over 13 amino acids. The CDR3 DNA follows: TGTGCCACCTCAGGAGGATTGGGTCAGCCCCAGCATTTT. Translated, it gives CATSGGLGQPQHF.

The rearrangement links TRBV4-1 to TRBJ2-3; TRBD2 agrees at 15 bases. V lost 5 bases and J lost 1; bases outside the gene matches: 4. This CDR3 is 17 amino acids long. Germline V lookup: CDR1 MGHRA, CDR2 YSYEKL. In DNA form, the CDR3 reads TGCGCCAGCAGCTCTTGGACTAGCGGGAGGGGCACAGATACGCAGTATTTT. Translated, it gives CASSSWTSGRGTDTQYF.